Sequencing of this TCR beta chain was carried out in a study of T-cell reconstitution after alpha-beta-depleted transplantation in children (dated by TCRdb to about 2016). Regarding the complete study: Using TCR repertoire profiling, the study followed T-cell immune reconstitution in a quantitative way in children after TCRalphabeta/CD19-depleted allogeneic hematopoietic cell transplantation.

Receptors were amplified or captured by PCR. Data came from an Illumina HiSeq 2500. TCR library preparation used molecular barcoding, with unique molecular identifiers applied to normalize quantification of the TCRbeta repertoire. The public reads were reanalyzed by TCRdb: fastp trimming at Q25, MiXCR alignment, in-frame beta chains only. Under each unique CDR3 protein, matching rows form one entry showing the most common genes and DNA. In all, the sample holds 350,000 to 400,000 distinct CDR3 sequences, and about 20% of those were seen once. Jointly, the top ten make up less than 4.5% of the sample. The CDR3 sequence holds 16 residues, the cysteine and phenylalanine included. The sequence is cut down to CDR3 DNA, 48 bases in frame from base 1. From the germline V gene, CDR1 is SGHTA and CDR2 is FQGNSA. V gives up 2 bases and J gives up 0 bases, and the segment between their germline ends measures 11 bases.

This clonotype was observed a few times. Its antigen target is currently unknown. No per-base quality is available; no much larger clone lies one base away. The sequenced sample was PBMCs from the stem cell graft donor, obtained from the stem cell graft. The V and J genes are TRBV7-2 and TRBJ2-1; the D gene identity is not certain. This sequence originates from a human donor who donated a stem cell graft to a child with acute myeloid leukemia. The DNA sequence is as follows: TGTGCCAGCAGCTTAATCCACGAACACTCCTACAATGAGCAGTTCTTC. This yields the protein CASSLIHEHSYNEQFF.